This T cell receptor (beta chain) was retrieved from a study of beta chain features in type 1 diabetes. Study in general: All samples yielded some 110 million examined sorted cells. Points from the study as a whole: Insertions at VDJ junctions were less frequent in type 1 diabetes patients. These patients also deleted more nucleotides at the same junctions. cDNA-based reads could over-represent cells with high TCR expression.

Losses at the gene ends were 0 bases for V and 4 bases for J; bases not matched to a gene: 6. The CDR3 has 15 amino acids. CDR1 is SGHNT, CDR2 YYREEE, per germline (reference sequence). Expressed TCRB transcripts were sequenced after all isolated RNA was converted to cDNA. Assay: immunoSEQ multiplex PCR; the TCRdb copy retains only in-frame clones and omits some. The sample lists hundreds of thousands of clones; 15% to 17% were seen once. This clone was seen a few times. Its antigen remains unidentified. Sorting based on CD45RO/CCR7/CD25/CD127/CD95/CD27 separated CD4+ naive, central memory, regulatory and stem cell-like memory cells.

The sequenced sample consisted of naive CD4+ T cells from blood. The V and J genes are TRBV5-4 and TRBJ1-2; TRBD1 matches 7 bases. This sequence was found in a young man in good health. In nucleotides, the CDR3 is TGTGCCAGCAGCTTGGAGGGGGCCGAGGGCTATGGCTACACCTTC. This gives the protein CASSLEGAEGYGYTF. The full variable domain, in which reference TRBV5-4 and TRBJ1-2 provide the parts outside the CDR3, is ETGVTQSPTHLIKTRGQQVTLRCSSQSGHNTVSWYQQALGQGPQFIFQYYREEENGRGNFPPRFSGLQFPNYSSELNVNALELDDSALYLCASSLEGAEGYGYTFGSGTRLTVV.